The subject of this entry is one T cell receptor beta chain. Its cognate antigen has yet to be identified. Base qualities are missing; no much larger clone stands one base away. This specimen comes from a study of cytomegalovirus exposure and HLA in healthy donors (dated by TCRdb to the late 2010s). Describing the broader study: According to a later analysis, the approximately 130 validation repertoires were produced on the same platform as the 666 repertoires of the first cohort. The aim of the study was to test whether cataloging public T cell receptors could identify signatures of past pathogen exposure. Along with the approximately 700-subject first cohort, a separate validation cohort of more than 90 different subjects was used. To predict cytomegalovirus infection status, the study combined high-throughput TCR immunosequencing, statistical association of individual TCRs with disease status, and machine learning.

The donors belonged to the validation cohort of over a hundred subjects, which was separate from the roughly 700-subject first cohort. Preparation of the library involved the immunoSEQ multiplex PCR assay. The published analysis was carried out like this. A statistical classification framework was built to diagnose cytomegalovirus status from the catalog of TCR beta chain sequences. Drawn from immuneACCESS, this table holds only the in-frame rearrangements with V and J called that TCRdb kept. Clones are partly lost; checked studies trace under half to an unresolved V gene and leave the rest unexplained. V, J and clone size reflect that table, while D and trimming were determined from the DNA. This sample holds some 210,000 clones; around 87% were observed only once. The leading ten clones occupy roughly 2% of the sample. Paper-wide results and their limitations: The authors suggested that the approach could potentially be generalized to other disease states and immunological phenotypes. A later analysis lacked HLA typing for the validation cohort, so it scored co-occurrence in that cohort across all 110 or so repertoires. The classifier was reported to diagnose cytomegalovirus status with high specificity and sensitivity in both the original cohort and the validation cohort. A few of the identified cytomegalovirus-associated TCR beta chains were confirmed in vitro to be specific for cytomegalovirus antigens. While some public TCRs were present in many individuals, most TCR sequences turned up only very rarely across donors. In the study, 150 to 200 TCR beta chains were listed as associated with cytomegalovirus. In a later analysis, TCRs clustered in the first cohort were found to also tend to co-occur in the approximately 110 validation repertoires, with approximately 95% of cluster scores above 0.

CDR1 and CDR2 are read off the germline V gene as SNHLY and FYNNEI. Cut back by 7 bases and 4 bases, the V and J ends lie 13 bases apart. Its CDR3 holds 13 amino acids, cysteine through phenylalanine. Left in the record is the CDR3 DNA by itself, 39 bases read in frame from the first base. The V and J genes are TRBV2 and TRBJ1-1, with no confident D gene call. The sequence derives from a woman between 18 and 29 years old in good health and CMV-seropositive. The sequenced sample consisted of PBMCs. The CDR3 is CASMLLARTEAFF. The nucleotides read TGTGCCAGCATGCTCTTGGCTCGCACTGAAGCTTTCTTT.